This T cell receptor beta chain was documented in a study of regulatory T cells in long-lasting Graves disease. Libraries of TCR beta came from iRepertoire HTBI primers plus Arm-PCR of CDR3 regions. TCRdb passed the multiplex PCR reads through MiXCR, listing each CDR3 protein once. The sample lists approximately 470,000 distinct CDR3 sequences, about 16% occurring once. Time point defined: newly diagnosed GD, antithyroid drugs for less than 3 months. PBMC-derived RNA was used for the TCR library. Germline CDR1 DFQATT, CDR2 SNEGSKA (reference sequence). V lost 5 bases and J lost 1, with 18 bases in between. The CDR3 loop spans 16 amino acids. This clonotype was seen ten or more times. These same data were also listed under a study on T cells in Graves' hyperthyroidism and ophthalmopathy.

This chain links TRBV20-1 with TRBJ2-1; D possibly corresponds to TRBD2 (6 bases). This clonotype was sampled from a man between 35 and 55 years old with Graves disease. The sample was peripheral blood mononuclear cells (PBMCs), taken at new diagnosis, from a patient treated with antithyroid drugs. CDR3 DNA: TGCAGTGCTTTGGGTTTGATGGAGGGTTCCTACAATGAGCAGTTCTTC. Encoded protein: CSALGLMEGSYNEQFF.